This TCR beta chain was captured in a study of blood T cell repertoires in COVID-19. Clones were sequenced by immunoSEQ multiplex PCR, and TCRdb holds only the in-frame ones, with some missing. The sample has a few hundred thousand clones, 89% seen once. The CDR3 consists of 18 residues. V gave up 7 bases and J gave up 7 bases, with 26 bases separating them. Per the germline V gene, CDR1 is LNHDA and CDR2 is SQIVND (reference sequence). The receptor was derived from a woman aged 40 to 55 who had recovered from COVID-19. The V gene is TRBV19, the J gene TRBJ1-6, with D tentatively TRBD1 (5 bases). Input material: peripheral blood. CDR3 in amino acids: CASNDKGQWGVNNSPLHF. DNA of the CDR3: TGTGCCAGTAATGACAAAGGCCAATGGGGGGTCAACAATTCACCCCTCCACTTT.